This is a list of T cell receptor beta chains from one sample in a study of OX40 agonist ivuxolimab in advanced cancers. Clones were sequenced by immunoSEQ multiplex PCR, and TCRdb holds only the in-frame ones, with some missing. In the table there are 82,000 or so clones, approximately 92% of which are singletons. The input for sequencing was CD4+ or CD8+ T cells sorted from blood, taken in a trial of the OX40 agonist ivuxolimab. All receptors derive from an adult with an advanced solid tumor such as melanoma, head and neck, liver or kidney cancer. CDR3s include the opening cysteine and the closing phenylalanine or tryptophan. The D gene is left open where the match is weak. Clone size is stated in some rows and not others, as once, few, many or a class when expanded.

V gene	J gene	D gene	clone size	CDR3 protein	CDR3 DNA
TRBV15	TRBJ2-3	-	-	CATSRVADTQYF	TGTGCCACCAGCAGAGTAGCCGATACGCAGTATTTT
TRBV6-1	TRBJ1-5	-	-	CATFQRVEGQPQHF	TGTGCCACCTTTCAGAGGGTTGAGGGGCAGCCCCAGCATTTT
TRBV27	TRBJ2-1	-	-	CASSKGHTGDEQFF	TGTGCCAGCAGCAAGGGTCATACGGGGGATGAGCAGTTCTTC
TRBV7-2	TRBJ2-4	TRBD2	-	CASLPTGGLDIQYF	TGTGCCAGTCTCCCGACGGGGGGGCTGGACATTCAGTACTTC
TRBV15	TRBJ1-5	-	-	CATSRAWTSNQPQHF	TGTGCCACCAGCAGAGCCTGGACGAGCAATCAGCCCCAGCATTTT
TRBV6-6	TRBJ1-1	-	once	CASSYDSLRAFF	TGTGCCAGCAGTTACGACAGCCTGAGAGCTTTCTTT
TRBV7-3	TRBJ2-5	-	-	CASSLLGLQETQYF	TGTGCCAGCAGCTTATTGGGACTGCAAGAGACCCAGTACTTC
TRBV19	TRBJ2-1	TRBD1	-	CASSMETGANEQFF	TGTGCCAGTAGTATGGAAACAGGGGCCAATGAGCAGTTCTTC
TRBV7-9	TRBJ1-1	-	-	CASSSRPQIGEAFF	TGTGCCAGCAGCTCCCGACCCCAGATAGGGGAAGCTTTCTTT
TRBV2	TRBJ2-7	-	-	CASSELGGDHEQYF	TGTGCCAGCAGTGAATTAGGTGGGGACCACGAGCAGTACTTC
TRBV19	TRBJ2-1	TRBD1	-	CATTDRGVGTEQFF	TGTGCCACCACCGACAGGGGGGTGGGGACTGAGCAGTTCTTC
TRBV2	TRBJ2-7	-	once	CASRPFGGHEQYF	TGTGCCAGCAGACCGTTTGGGGGTCACGAGCAGTACTTC
TRBV6-1	TRBJ1-3	-	-	CASSEANVRGNTIYF	TGTGCCAGCAGTGAAGCGAATGTCCGGGGAAACACCATATATTTT
TRBV7-8	TRBJ1-6	-	-	CASSLENNSPLHF	TGTGCCAGCAGCTTAGAGAATAATTCACCCCTCCACTTT
TRBV7-8	TRBJ1-2	-	-	CASSLARGGYTF	TGTGCCAGCAGCTTAGCGAGGGGCGGCTACACCTTC
TRBV6-5	TRBJ2-7	TRBD2	-	CASRVLGTNEQYF	TGTGCCAGCAGGGTCCTTGGGACTAACGAGCAGTACTTC
TRBV6-5	TRBJ2-2	TRBD2	-	CASLGLAGSGELFF	TGTGCCAGCTTGGGGCTAGCGGGATCCGGGGAGCTGTTTTTT
TRBV5-1	TRBJ2-5	-	-	CASSAGQQETQYF	TGCGCCAGCAGCGCTGGACAGCAAGAGACCCAGTACTTC
TRBV10-1	TRBJ2-3	-	-	CASNLQGTDTQYF	TGCGCCAGCAACTTACAGGGCACAGATACGCAGTATTTT
TRBV2	TRBJ1-2	-	-	CASEENYGYTF	TGTGCCAGCGAAGAGAACTATGGCTACACCTTC
TRBV5-1	TRBJ1-1	-	once	CASSSQEDTEAFF	TGCGCCAGCAGCTCCCAGGAGGACACTGAAGCTTTCTTT
TRBV30	TRBJ2-5	-	-	CACYAGAGETQYF	TGTGCCTGTTATGCTGGGGCAGGGGAGACCCAGTACTTC
TRBV30	TRBJ1-3	-	-	CAWSLGRDFLLSGNTIYF	TGTGCCTGGAGTCTTGGTCGGGATTTCCTCCTCTCTGGAAACACCATATATTTT
TRBV12-1	TRBJ2-2	-	-	CASSLSGTGGELFF	TGTGCCAGCAGCCTTAGCGGGACGGGCGGGGAGCTGTTTTTT
TRBV18	TRBJ2-7	-	-	CASSPREGVSSYEQYF	TGTGCCAGCTCACCTCGGGAAGGGGTTAGCTCCTACGAGCAGTACTTC
TRBV15	TRBJ2-3	-	-	CATREFLGGALSQYF	TGTGCCACCAGAGAGTTCTTGGGGGGGGCCTTATCGCAGTATTTT
TRBV6-5	TRBJ1-4	-	-	CASSYTGAGGNLKLFF	TGTGCCAGCAGTTACACGGGGGCAGGCGGCAACTTAAAACTGTTTTTT
TRBV30	TRBJ1-5	-	-	CAWSGKNNQPQHF	TGTGCCTGGAGTGGCAAGAACAATCAGCCCCAGCATTTT
TRBV7-6	TRBJ1-6	-	-	CASSPRAGSNSPLHF	TGTGCCAGCAGCCCACGGGCAGGAAGTAATTCACCCCTCCACTTT
TRBV11-1	TRBJ2-1	-	once	CASSTRRGSYNEQFF	TGTGCCAGCAGCACCAGACGTGGGTCCTACAATGAGCAGTTCTTC
TRBV7-6	TRBJ1-2	-	-	CASSPGLVDYGYTF	TGTGCCAGCAGCCCCGGTTTAGTGGACTATGGCTACACCTTC
TRBV18	TRBJ1-2	TRBD1	-	CASSPSGTGLYYGYTF	TGTGCCAGCTCACCCTCCGGGACAGGGTTATACTATGGCTACACCTTC
TRBV7-3	TRBJ1-2	-	-	CASSFFVKNYGYTF	TGTGCCAGCAGCTTTTTTGTCAAGAACTATGGCTACACCTTC
TRBV5-4	TRBJ2-7	-	-	CASSPRGVPALEQYF	TGTGCCAGCAGCCCCAGGGGGGTTCCCGCCCTCGAGCAGTACTTC
TRBV25-1	TRBJ1-3	-	-	CASSESQAPSGNTIYF	TGTGCCAGCAGTGAATCCCAGGCCCCCTCTGGAAACACCATATATTTT